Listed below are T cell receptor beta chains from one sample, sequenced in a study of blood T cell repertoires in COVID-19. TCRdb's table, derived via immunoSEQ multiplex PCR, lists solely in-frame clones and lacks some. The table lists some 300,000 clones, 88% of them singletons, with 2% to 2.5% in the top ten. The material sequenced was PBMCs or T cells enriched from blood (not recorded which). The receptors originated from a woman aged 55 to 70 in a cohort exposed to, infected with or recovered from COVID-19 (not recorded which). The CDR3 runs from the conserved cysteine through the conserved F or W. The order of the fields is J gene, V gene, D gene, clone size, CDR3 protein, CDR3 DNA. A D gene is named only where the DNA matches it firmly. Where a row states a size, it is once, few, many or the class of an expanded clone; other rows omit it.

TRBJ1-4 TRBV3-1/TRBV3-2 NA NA CASSHTANEKLFF TGTGCCAGCAGCCATACGGCTAATGAAAAACTGTTTTTT
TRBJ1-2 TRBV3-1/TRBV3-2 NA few CASSQGTGVLGGYTF TGTGCCAGCAGCCAAGGTACAGGCGTTTTAGGAGGCTACACCTTC
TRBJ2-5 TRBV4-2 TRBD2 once CASSRSTSGRVQETQYF TGTGCCAGCAGCCGATCGACTAGCGGGAGGGTCCAAGAGACCCAGTACTTC
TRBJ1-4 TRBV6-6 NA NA CASSLVRDEKLFF TGTGCCAGCAGTCTTGTCCGGGATGAAAAACTGTTTTTT
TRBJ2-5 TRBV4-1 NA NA CASTSGVTQYF TGCGCCAGCACCTCAGGGGTGACCCAGTACTTC
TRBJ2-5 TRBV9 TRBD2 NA CASSPTGLAGVTQYF TGTGCCAGCAGCCCCACGGGACTAGCGGGAGTGACCCAGTACTTC
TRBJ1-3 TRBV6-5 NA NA CASSPNSGNTIYF TGTGCCAGCAGCCCCAACTCTGGAAACACCATATATTTT
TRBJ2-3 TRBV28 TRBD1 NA CASCNPTGGADTQYF TGTGCCAGCTGCAACCCCACAGGGGGTGCAGATACGCAGTATTTT
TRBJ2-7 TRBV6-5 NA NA CASSSRWSEQYF TGTGCCAGCAGTAGCCGGTGGTCCGAGCAGTACTTC
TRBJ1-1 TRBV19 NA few CASIPYSDTLRGTEAFF TGTGCCAGCATTCCTTATTCGGACACCCTCCGCGGCACTGAAGCTTTCTTT
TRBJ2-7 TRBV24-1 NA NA CATSDPGRGYEQYF TGTGCCACCAGTGATCCAGGGCGGGGCTACGAGCAGTACTTC
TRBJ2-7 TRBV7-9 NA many CASSPVETAFYEQYF TGTGCCAGCAGCCCTGTCGAGACTGCGTTCTACGAGCAGTACTTC
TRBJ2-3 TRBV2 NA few CASSGRDTQYF TGTGCCAGCAGTGGGAGGGATACGCAGTATTTT
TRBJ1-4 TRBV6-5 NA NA CASSLGGGIEKLFF TGTGCCAGCAGTCTCGGGGGGGGTATTGAAAAACTGTTTTTT
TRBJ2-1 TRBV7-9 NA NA CASSQGLGSSYNEQFF TGTGCCAGCAGCCAGGGGCTAGGAAGCTCCTACAATGAGCAGTTCTTC
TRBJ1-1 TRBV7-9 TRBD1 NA CATGQGAPTEAFF TGTGCCACCGGTCAGGGGGCGCCCACTGAAGCTTTCTTT
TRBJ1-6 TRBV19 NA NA CASTSMSSYNSPLHF TGTGCCAGTACTTCCATGAGCTCCTATAATTCACCCCTCCACTTT
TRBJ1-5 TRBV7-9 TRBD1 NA CASSLGTGYQPQHF TGTGCCAGCAGCTTAGGGACAGGCTATCAGCCCCAGCATTTT
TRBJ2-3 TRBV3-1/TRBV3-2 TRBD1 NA CASSQGQGLSHTQYF TGTGCCAGCAGCCAAGGACAGGGCCTCTCACATACGCAGTATTTT
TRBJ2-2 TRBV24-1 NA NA CATNVGGAGELFF TGTGCCACCAATGTAGGGGGAGCCGGGGAGCTGTTTTTT
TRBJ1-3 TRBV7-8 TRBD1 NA CASSSDRGLRNTIYF TGTGCCAGCAGCTCGGACAGGGGGTTAAGAAACACCATATATTTT
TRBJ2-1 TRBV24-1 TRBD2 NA CATSDSLGTRDNEQFF TGTGCCACCAGTGATTCCCTGGGGACTAGGGACAATGAGCAGTTCTTC
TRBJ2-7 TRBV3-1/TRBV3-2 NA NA CASSQDREQYF TGTGCCAGCAGCCAAGATCGGGAGCAGTACTTC
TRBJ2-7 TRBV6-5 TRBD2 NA CASSYSSGSEQYF TGTGCCAGCAGTTATTCTAGCGGGAGCGAGCAGTACTTC
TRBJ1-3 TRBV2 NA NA CASSESGGSGNTIYF TGTGCCAGCAGTGAGTCGGGGGGCTCCGGAAACACCATATATTTT
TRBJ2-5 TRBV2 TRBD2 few CASSEGGLDGETQYF TGTGCCAGCAGTGAAGGCGGACTAGACGGGGAGACCCAGTACTTC
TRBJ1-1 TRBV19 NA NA CASRNQGDTEAFF TGTGCCAGTAGAAACCAGGGTGACACTGAAGCTTTCTTT
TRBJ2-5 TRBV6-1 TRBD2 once CASSENRGGQETQYF TGTGCCAGCAGTGAAAATCGGGGGGGCCAAGAGACCCAGTACTTC
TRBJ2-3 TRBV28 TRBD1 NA CASSVGTGISTDTQYF TGTGCCAGCAGTGTCGGGACAGGTATTAGCACAGATACGCAGTATTTT
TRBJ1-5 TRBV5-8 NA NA CASSRRRDQPQHF TGTGCCAGCAGTAGGCGCAGGGATCAGCCCCAGCATTTT
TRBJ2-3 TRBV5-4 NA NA CASRPQGQTGTDTQYF TGTGCCAGCAGACCACAGGGTCAGACTGGCACAGATACGCAGTATTTT
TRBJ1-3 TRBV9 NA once CASSGGRAPSGNTIYF TGTGCCAGCAGCGGGGGCAGGGCCCCTTCTGGAAACACCATATATTTT
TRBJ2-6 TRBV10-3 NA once CAISELGPVAGGSGANVLTF TGTGCCATCAGTGAATTAGGCCCAGTAGCCGGTGGCTCCGGGGCCAACGTCCTGACTTTC
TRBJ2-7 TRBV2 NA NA CASSERLGGEQYF TGTGCCAGCAGTGAAAGATTGGGGGGCGAGCAGTACTTC
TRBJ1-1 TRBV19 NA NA CASRYRAANTEAFF TGTGCCAGTAGGTACAGGGCCGCGAACACTGAAGCTTTCTTT
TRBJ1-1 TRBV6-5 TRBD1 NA CASSYGTGFNTEAFF TGTGCCAGCAGTTACGGGACAGGGTTCAACACTGAAGCTTTCTTT
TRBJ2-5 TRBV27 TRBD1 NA CASSSQGARETQYF TGTGCCAGCAGTTCACAGGGGGCGAGGGAGACCCAGTACTTC